The 16 T cell receptor beta chains below come from one sample, sequenced in a study of blood T cells in healthy people across ages. With a J-beta primer mix and a sample-barcoded 5' primer, a second PCR ran about 7 to 11 cycles. TCRdb ran MiXCR on the 5' RACE reads and lists one entry per CDR3 protein. The sample consists of about 1,400,000 distinct CDR3 sequences, 40% to 50% of them appearing once. The specimen was blood. These TCRs come from a woman aged 18-29 years in good health.

The genes are TRBV28 and TRBJ1-2; 10 bases fit TRBD1. The CDR3 totals 16 residues. Germline values: CDR1 MDHEN, CDR2 SYDVKM. With 5 bases clipped from V and 3 bases from J, the junction kept 9 bases outside the gene matches. CDR3 loop: CASSDTPGQGYYGYTF. DNA of the CDR3: TGTGCCAGCAGTGACACGCCGGGACAGGGGTACTATGGCTACACCTTC.

The chain couples TRBV6-1 to TRBJ2-3; D gene ambiguous. The V end lost 7 bases, the J end lost 2 bases, and 16 bases lay between the germline ends. Germline loops: CDR1 MNHNS, CDR2 SASEGT. The CDR3 length is 15 residues. The CDR3 here is CASTLSSLYTDTQYF. The DNA for the CDR3 is TGTGCCAGCACCTTATCTAGTCTTTACACAGATACGCAGTATTTT.

The rearrangement links TRBV30 to TRBJ2-3, with 10 bases that match TRBD2. Losses at the gene ends were 2 bases for V and 4 bases for J; bases not matched to a gene: 6. Germline V gene lookup returns CDR1 GTSNPN and CDR2 SVGIG (reference sequence). This CDR3 comprises 15 residues. In DNA form, the CDR3 reads TGTGCCTGGAGTTTAGCGGGAGGATCCCCAGATACGCAGTATTTT. Translation: CAWSLAGGSPDTQYF.

The CDR3 DNA is TGTGCCAGCAGTGAAAGCCCCCATAGCAATCAGCCCCAGCATTTT. Its translation: CASSESPHSNQPQHF. V usage is TRBV2 and J usage is TRBJ1-5; the D is unclear. Trimming shortened V by 2 bases and J by 0 bases, and 8 bases separated the two germline ends. This CDR3 has 15 amino acids. Germline V lookup: CDR1 SNHLY, CDR2 FYNNEI.

The rearrangement uses TRBV5-6 and TRBJ1-5; no firm D call. The CDR3 consists of 16 residues. The germline gives CDR1 SGHDT, CDR2 YYEEEE. V lost 1 base to trimming and J lost 1 base, with 12 bases between them. CDR3 in DNA: TGTGCCAGCAGCTTGAAGCGGACCGCGAGCAATCAGCCCCAGCATTTT. Its translation: CASSLKRTASNQPQHF.

V is TRBV20-1 and J is TRBJ1-2; 7 bases are a match to TRBD1. V shed 3 bases, J shed 4 bases, and the junction held 8 bases outside the gene matches. This CDR3 is 14 amino acids long. Looked up from germline, CDR1 is DFQATT and CDR2 is SNEGSKA (reference sequence). DNA of the CDR3: TGCAGTGCTAGCCCTCGCCGGGACAGCTATGGCTACACCTTC. It is translated as CSASPRRDSYGYTF.

The chain is built from TRBV5-1 and TRBJ2-5; 9 bases are shared with TRBD1. The CDR3 extends over 15 amino acids. Trimming cost V 4 bases and J 4 bases; bases outside gene matches: 8. Germline V gene data show CDR1 as SGHRS and CDR2 as YFSETQ. The CDR3 reads CASSMDRGGVETQYF. CDR3 sequence (DNA): TGCGCCAGCAGCATGGACAGGGGCGGGGTAGAGACCCAGTACTTC.

This chain joins TRBV7-9 and TRBJ1-1; D call uncertain. This CDR3 spans 14 amino acids. V shed 0 bases and J shed 5 bases, with 10 bases lying between them. Germline V gene sequence: CDR1 SEHNR, CDR2 FQNEAQ (reference sequence). CDR3 sequence: CASSLAVLRTEAFF. CDR3 coding DNA: TGTGCCAGCAGCTTAGCGGTACTGAGGACTGAAGCTTTCTTT.

A few counts support this clonotype. The chain has TRBV29-1 and TRBJ2-2, with 8 bases matching TRBD1. The CDR3 contains 15 residues. CDR1 is SQVTM and CDR2 is ANQGSEA in the germline V gene. J lost 0 bases, V lost 7 bases, and 7 bases had no gene match. CDR3 nucleotides: TGCAGCGCCCAGAGACAGGGGCCGAACACCGGGGAGCTGTTTTTT. It is translated as CSAQRQGPNTGELFF.

V usage is TRBV20-1 and J usage is TRBJ2-3; TRBD2 agrees at 8 bases. The germline V gene encodes CDR1 DFQATT and CDR2 SNEGSKA (reference sequence). Trimming took 6 bases from V and 4 from J; bases not matched to a gene: 9. The CDR3 contains 14 residues. CDR3 in amino acids: CSASIPGGADTQYF. The CDR3 DNA sequence: TGCAGTGCCTCGATACCGGGAGGGGCAGATACGCAGTATTTT.

J is TRBJ1-1 and V is TRBV7-2; a possible D gene is TRBD1 (6 bases). The CDR3 is 14 residues long. V lost 5 bases and J lost 7, with 17 bases in between. Germline assignment: CDR1 SGHTA and CDR2 FQGNSA. CDR3 in amino acids: CASSPRGAFGEAFF. CDR3 bases: TGTGCCAGCAGCCCTAGGGGGGCGTTCGGTGAAGCTTTCTTT.

This clonotype was counted a few times. The chain is built from TRBV3-1 and TRBJ2-1, with 9 bases that match TRBD1. The V and J ends lost 7 bases and 4 bases, in that order; junction bases with no gene match: 8. This CDR3 is built from 15 residues. Germline CDR1 LGHDT, CDR2 YNNKEL (reference sequence). The DNA of the CDR3 is TGTGCCAGCACCACTGGGACAGGGACTTACAATGAGCAGTTCTTC. Protein sequence: CASTTGTGTYNEQFF.

V is TRBV24-1 and J is TRBJ2-1; TRBD2 aligns across 8 bases. The CDR3 spans 13 residues. CDR1 KGHDR and CDR2 SFDVKD come from the germline V gene. Trimming cost V 3 bases and J 10 bases; bases outside gene matches: 4. This CDR3 is CATSDIAGPEQFF. The CDR3 DNA reads TGTGCCACCAGTGATATAGCGGGACCCGAGCAGTTCTTC.

The chain combines TRBV27 with TRBJ1-1; D ambiguous. Trimming cost V 5 bases and J 6 bases, with 7 bases left between them. Germline V gene lookup returns CDR1 MNHEY and CDR2 SMNVEV (reference sequence). This CDR3 contains 11 residues. In nucleotides, the CDR3 is TGTGCCAGCAGTGGGTTCGCTGAAGCTTTCTTT. Translation gives CASSGFAEAFF.

The chain links TRBV5-1 to TRBJ2-1; weak D call: TRBD2 (7 bases). The CDR3 extends over 17 amino acids. CDR1 SGHRS and CDR2 YFSETQ come from the germline V gene. V lost 6 bases to trimming and J lost 2 bases, with 21 bases between them. CDR3 sequence: CASTQEGGPNPYNEQFF. CDR3 sequence (DNA): TGCGCCAGCACCCAGGAGGGGGGGCCCAATCCCTACAATGAGCAGTTCTTC.

The gene calls are TRBV28 and TRBJ2-1; D possibly corresponds to TRBD1 (6 bases). The germline CDR1 and CDR2 sequences are MDHEN and SYDVKM. This CDR3 is built from 14 residues. Deletions cut 10 bases from V and 4 bases from J, with 17 bases between. Here the CDR3 DNA reads TGTGCCACCCAGGGGCTGTTCGAGTACAATGAGCAGTTCTTC. Translating gives CATQGLFEYNEQFF.